A single T cell receptor beta chain is shown here with its context. This CDR3 has 13 amino acids. V was cut by 10 bases and J by 2 bases, with 15 bases left in between. Per germline, CDR1 SNHLY and CDR2 FYNNEI. The data were taken from a study of OX40 agonist ivuxolimab in advanced cancers. Libraries were prepared by immunoSEQ multiplex PCR; TCRdb keeps only in-frame clonotypes and omits some of them. The table lists about 23,000 clones, 60% to 80% of them singletons. The sequence was obtained from an adult with an advanced solid tumor such as melanoma, head and neck, liver or kidney cancer. V and J are TRBV2 and TRBJ2-7; D is undetermined. The source was CD4+ or CD8+ T cells sorted from blood, collected in a trial of the OX40 agonist ivuxolimab. CDR3 bases: TGTGCCACCTCCAACGGACGTACCTACGAGCAGTACTTC. The encoded protein is CATSNGRTYEQYF.